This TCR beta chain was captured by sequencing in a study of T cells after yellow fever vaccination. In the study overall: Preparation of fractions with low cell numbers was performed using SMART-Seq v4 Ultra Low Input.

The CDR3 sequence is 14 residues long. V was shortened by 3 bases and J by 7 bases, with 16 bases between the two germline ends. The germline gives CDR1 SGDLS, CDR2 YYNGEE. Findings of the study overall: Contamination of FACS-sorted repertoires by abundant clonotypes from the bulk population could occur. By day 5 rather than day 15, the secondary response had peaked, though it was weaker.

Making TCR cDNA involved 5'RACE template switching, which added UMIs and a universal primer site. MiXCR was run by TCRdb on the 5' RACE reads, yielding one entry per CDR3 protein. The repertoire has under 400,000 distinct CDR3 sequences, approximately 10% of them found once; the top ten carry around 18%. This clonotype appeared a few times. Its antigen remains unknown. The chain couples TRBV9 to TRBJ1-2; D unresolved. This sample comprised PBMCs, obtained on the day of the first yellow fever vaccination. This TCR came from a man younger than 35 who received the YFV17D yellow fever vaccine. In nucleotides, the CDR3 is TGTGCCAGCAGCGCCCTCCTATCCTGGGGTGGCTACACCTTC. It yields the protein CASSALLSWGGYTF. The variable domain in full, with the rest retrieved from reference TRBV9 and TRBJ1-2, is DSGVTQTPKHLITATGQRVTLRCSPRSGDLSVYWYQQSLDQGLQFLIQYYNGEERAKGNILERFSAQQFPDLHSELNLSSLELGDSALYFCASSALLSWGGYTFGSGTRLTVV.